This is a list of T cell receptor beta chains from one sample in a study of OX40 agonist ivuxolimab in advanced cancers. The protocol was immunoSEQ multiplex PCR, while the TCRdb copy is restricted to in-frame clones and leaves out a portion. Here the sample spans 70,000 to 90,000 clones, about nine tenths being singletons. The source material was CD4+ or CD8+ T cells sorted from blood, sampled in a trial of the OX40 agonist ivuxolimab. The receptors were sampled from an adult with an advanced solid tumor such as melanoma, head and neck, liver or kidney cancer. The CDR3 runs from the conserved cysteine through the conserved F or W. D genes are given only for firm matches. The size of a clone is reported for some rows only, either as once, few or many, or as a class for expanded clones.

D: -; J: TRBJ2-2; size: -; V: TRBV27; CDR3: CASSLYFAEGGELFF; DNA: TGTGCCAGCAGTTTATATTTCGCCGAGGGCGGGGAGCTGTTTTTT
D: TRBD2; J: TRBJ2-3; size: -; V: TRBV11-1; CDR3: CASSRLAGGMDTQYF; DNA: TGTGCCAGCAGTCGACTAGCGGGAGGGATGGATACGCAGTATTTT
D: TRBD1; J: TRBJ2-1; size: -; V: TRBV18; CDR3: CASSPPGTEHNEQFF; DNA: TGTGCCAGCTCACCACCTGGGACAGAACACAATGAGCAGTTCTTC
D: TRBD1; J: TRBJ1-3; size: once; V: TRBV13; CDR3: CASSYLKQGAGGNTIYF; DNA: TGTGCCAGCAGCTATCTAAAACAGGGGGCTGGAGGAAACACCATATATTTT
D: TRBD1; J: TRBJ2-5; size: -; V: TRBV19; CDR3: CASSHATGKGAETQYF; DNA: TGTGCCAGTAGTCACGCGACAGGGAAGGGTGCGGAGACCCAGTACTTC
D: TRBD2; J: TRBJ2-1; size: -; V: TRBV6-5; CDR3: CASRGASGYNEQFF; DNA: TGTGCCAGTCGGGGGGCTAGCGGGTACAATGAGCAGTTCTTC
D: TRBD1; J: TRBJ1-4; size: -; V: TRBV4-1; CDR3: CASSQEDRGSEKLFF; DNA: TGCGCCAGCAGCCAAGAGGACAGGGGGAGTGAAAAACTGTTTTTT
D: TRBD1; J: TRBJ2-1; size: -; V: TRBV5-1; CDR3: CASSAGTGNYNEQFF; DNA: TGCGCCAGCAGCGCCGGGACAGGTAACTACAATGAGCAGTTCTTC
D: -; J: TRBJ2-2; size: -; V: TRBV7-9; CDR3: CASSSDGNTGELFF; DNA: TGTGCCAGCAGCTCCGACGGGAACACCGGGGAGCTGTTTTTT
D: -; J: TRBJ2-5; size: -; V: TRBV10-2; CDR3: CASNTGSGETQYF; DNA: TGCGCCAGCAATACAGGCTCGGGGGAGACCCAGTACTTC
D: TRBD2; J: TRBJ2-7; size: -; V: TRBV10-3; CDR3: CAIRQREGYEQYF; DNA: TGTGCCATCAGGCAGCGGGAGGGCTACGAGCAGTACTTC